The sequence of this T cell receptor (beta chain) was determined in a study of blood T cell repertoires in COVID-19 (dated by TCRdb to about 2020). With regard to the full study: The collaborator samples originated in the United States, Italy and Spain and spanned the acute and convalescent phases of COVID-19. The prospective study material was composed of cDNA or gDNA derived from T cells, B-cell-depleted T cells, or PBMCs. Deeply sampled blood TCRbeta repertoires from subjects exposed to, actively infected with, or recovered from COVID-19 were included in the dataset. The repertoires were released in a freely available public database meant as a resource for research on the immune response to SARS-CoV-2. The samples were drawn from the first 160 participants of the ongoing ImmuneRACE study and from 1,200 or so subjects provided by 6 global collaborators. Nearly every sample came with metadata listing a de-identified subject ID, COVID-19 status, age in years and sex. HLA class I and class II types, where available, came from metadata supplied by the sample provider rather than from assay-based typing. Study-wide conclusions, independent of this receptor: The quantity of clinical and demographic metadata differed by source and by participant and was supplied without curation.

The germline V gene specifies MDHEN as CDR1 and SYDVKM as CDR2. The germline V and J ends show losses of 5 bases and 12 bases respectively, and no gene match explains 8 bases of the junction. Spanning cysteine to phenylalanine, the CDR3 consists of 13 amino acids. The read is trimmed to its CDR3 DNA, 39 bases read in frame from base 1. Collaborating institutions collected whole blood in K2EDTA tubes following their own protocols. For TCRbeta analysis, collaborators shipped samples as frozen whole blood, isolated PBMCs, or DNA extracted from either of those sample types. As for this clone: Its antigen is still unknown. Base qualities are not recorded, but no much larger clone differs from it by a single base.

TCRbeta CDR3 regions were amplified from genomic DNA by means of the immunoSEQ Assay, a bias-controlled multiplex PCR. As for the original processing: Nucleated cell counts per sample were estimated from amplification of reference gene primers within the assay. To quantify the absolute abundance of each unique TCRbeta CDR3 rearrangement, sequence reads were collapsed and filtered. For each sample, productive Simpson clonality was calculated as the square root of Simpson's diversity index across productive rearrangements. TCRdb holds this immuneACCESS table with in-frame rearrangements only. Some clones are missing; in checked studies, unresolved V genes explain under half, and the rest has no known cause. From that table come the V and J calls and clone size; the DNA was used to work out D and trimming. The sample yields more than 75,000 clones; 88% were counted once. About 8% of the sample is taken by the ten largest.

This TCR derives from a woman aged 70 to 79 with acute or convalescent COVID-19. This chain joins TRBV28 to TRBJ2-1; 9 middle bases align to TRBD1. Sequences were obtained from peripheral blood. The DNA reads TGTGCCAGCAGTCAGGGACAGGGCGGTGGGCAGTTCTTC. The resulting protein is CASSQGQGGGQFF.